This T cell receptor (beta chain) was documented in a study of beta chain features in type 1 diabetes. Study observations and caveats: Individuals with type 1 diabetes displayed fewer insertions and more deletions at VDJ junctions.

Each donor gave one heparinised blood draw averaging around 120 mL. The whole isolated RNA underwent reverse transcription, so sequencing captured expressed TCRB transcripts. An average of around 3.9 million reads was obtained for naive, central memory and regulatory T cell samples. Assay: immunoSEQ multiplex PCR; the TCRdb copy retains only in-frame clones and omits some. This table holds roughly 150,000 clones, less than 9.5% found once. This clone was found a few times. Its cognate antigen is unknown. The CDR3 totals 14 residues. CDR1 ENHRY and CDR2 SYGVKD come from the germline V gene. The ends lost 6 bases at V and 3 bases at J; junction bases unmatched: 6.

The V call is TRBV10-3, the J call TRBJ2-7; 9 positions agree with TRBD1. The specimen sequenced was central memory CD4+ T cells from blood. The source of this sequence is a woman younger than 35 in good health. The CDR3 protein is CAISLQGAGYEQYF. The DNA of the CDR3 is TGTGCCATCAGCTTACAGGGGGCTGGCTACGAGCAGTACTTC.